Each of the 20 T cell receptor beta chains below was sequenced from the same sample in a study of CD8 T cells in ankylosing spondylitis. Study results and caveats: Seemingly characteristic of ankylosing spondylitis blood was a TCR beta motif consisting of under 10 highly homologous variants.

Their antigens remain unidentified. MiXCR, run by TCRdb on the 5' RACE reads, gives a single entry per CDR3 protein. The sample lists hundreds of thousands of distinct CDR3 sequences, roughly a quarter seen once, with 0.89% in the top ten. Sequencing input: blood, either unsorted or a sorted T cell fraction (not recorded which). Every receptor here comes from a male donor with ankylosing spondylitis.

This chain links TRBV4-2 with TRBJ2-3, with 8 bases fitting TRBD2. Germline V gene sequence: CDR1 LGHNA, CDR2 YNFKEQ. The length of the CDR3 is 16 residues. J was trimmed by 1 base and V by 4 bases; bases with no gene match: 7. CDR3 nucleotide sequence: TGTGCCAGCAGCCCCACTAGCGGTTGGGGCACAGATACGCAGTATTTT. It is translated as CASSPTSGWGTDTQYF.

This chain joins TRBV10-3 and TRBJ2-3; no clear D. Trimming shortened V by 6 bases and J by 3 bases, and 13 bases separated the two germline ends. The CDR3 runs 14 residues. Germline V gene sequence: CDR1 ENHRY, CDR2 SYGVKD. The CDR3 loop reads CAIRTDPATDTQYF. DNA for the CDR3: TGTGCCATCAGAACCGACCCAGCAACAGATACGCAGTATTTT.

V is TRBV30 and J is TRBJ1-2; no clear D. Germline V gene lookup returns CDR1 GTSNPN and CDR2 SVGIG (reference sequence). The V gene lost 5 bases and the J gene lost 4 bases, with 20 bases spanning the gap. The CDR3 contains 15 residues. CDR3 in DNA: TGTGCCTGGGGGCAGGCCCCCGGCCATACCTATGGCTACACCTTC. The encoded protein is CAWGQAPGHTYGYTF.

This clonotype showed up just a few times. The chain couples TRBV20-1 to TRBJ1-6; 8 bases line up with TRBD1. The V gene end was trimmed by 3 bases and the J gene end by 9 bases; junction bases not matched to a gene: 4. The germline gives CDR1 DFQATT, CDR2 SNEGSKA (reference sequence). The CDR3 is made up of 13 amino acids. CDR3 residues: CSARDREGSPLHF. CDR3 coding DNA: TGCAGTGCTAGGGACAGGGAAGGTTCACCCCTCCACTTT.

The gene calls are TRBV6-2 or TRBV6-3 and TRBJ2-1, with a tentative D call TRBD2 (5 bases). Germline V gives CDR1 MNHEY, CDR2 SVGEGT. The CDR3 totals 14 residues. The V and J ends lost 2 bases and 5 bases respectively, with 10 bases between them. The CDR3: CASSYVGDDNEQFF. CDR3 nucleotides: TGTGCCAGCAGTTACGTCGGGGATGACAATGAGCAGTTCTTC.

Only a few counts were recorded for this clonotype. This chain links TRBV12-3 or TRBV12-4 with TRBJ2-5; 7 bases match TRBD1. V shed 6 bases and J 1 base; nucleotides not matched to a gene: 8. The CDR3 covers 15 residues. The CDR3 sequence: CASSSDRASQETQYF. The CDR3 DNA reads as TGTGCCAGCAGCTCCGACAGGGCGTCCCAAGAGACCCAGTACTTC.

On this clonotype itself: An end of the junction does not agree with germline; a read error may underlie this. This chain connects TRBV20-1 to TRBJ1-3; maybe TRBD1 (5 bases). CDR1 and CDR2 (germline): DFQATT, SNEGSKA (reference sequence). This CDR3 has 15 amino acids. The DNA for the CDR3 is TGCAGTGCTAGTAATACAGGACGCTCTGAAAACACCATATATTTT. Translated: CSASNTGRSENTIYF.

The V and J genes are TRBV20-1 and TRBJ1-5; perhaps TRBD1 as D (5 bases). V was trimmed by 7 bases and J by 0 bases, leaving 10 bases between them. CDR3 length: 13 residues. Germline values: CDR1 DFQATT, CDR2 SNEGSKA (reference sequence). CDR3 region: CSGTTVSNQPQHF. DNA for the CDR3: TGCAGTGGTACGACAGTTAGCAATCAGCCCCAGCATTTT.

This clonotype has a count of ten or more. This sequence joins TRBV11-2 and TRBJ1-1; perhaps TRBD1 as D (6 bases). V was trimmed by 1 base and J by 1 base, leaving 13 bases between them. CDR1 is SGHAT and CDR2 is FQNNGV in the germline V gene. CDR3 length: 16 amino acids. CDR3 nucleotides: TGTGCCAGCAGCTTAGGGTACCGGGGGCGGAACACTGAAGCTTTCTTT. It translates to CASSLGYRGRNTEAFF.

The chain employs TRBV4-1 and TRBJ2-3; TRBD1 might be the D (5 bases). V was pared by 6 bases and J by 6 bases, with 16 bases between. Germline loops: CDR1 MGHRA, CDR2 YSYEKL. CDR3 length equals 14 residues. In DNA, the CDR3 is TGCGCCAGCAGGATACAGGAACGATCGGATACGCAGTATTTT. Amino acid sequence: CASRIQERSDTQYF.

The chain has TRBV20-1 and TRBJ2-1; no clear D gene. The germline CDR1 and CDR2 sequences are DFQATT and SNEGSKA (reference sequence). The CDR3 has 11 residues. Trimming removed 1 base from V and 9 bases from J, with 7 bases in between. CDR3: CSARGEVEQFF. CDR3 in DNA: TGCAGTGCTAGAGGCGAGGTTGAGCAGTTCTTC.

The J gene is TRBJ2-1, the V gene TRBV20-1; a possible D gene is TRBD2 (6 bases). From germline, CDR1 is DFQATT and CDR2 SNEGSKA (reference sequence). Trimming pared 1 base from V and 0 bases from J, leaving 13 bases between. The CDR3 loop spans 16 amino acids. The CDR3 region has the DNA TGCAGTGCTAGAGCTGGCGGGGCCCCCTCCTACAATGAGCAGTTCTTC. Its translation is CSARAGGAPSYNEQFF.

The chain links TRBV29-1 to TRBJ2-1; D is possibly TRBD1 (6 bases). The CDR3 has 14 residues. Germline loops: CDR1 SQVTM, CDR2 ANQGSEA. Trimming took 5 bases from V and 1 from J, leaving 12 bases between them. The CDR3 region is CSVNRQGSYNEQFF. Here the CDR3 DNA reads TGCAGCGTTAACCGCCAGGGGTCCTACAATGAGCAGTTCTTC.

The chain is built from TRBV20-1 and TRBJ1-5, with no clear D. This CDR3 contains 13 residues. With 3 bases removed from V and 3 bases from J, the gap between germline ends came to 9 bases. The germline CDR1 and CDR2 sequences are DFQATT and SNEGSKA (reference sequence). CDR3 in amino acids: CSASWQINQPQHF. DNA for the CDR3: TGCAGTGCTAGCTGGCAGATCAATCAGCCCCAGCATTTT.

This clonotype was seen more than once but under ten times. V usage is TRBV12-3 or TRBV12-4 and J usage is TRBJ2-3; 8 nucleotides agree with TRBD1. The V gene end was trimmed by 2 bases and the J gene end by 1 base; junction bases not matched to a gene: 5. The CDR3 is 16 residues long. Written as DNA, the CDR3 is TGTGCCAGCAGTTTAACACAGGGGGTAGGCACAGATACGCAGTATTTT. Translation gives CASSLTQGVGTDTQYF.

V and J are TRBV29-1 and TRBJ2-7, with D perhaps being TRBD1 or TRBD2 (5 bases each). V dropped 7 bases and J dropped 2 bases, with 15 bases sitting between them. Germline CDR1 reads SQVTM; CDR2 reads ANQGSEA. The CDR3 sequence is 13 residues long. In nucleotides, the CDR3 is TGCAGCGCAAACTTGGGACCCACCTACGAGCAGTACTTC. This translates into CSANLGPTYEQYF.

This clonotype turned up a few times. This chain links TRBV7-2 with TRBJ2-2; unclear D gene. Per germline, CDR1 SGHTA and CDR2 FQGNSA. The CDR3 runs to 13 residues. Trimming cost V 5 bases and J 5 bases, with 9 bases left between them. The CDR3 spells CASSPRLTGELFF. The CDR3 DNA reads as TGTGCCAGCAGCCCCCGCTTAACCGGGGAGCTGTTTTTT.

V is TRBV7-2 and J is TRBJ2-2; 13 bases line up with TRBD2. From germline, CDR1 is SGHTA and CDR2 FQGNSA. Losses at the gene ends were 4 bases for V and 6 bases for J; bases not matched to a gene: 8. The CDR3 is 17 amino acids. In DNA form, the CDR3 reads TGTGCCAGCAGCTCCCGGACTAGCGGGAGATCGGCCGGGGAGCTGTTTTTT. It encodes CASSSRTSGRSAGELFF.

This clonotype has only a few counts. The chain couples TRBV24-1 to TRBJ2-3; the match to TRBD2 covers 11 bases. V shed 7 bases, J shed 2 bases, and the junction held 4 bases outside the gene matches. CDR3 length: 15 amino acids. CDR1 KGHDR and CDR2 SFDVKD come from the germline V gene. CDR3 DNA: TGTGCCACCAGCCAGACTAGCGGGATCACAGATACGCAGTATTTT. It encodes CATSQTSGITDTQYF.

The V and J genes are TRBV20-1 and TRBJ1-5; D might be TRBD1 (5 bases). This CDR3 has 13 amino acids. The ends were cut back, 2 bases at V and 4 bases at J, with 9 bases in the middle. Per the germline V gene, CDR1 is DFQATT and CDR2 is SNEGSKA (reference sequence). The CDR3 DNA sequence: TGCAGTGCTAGACAGGGTACTAATCAGCCCCAGCATTTT. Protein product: CSARQGTNQPQHF.